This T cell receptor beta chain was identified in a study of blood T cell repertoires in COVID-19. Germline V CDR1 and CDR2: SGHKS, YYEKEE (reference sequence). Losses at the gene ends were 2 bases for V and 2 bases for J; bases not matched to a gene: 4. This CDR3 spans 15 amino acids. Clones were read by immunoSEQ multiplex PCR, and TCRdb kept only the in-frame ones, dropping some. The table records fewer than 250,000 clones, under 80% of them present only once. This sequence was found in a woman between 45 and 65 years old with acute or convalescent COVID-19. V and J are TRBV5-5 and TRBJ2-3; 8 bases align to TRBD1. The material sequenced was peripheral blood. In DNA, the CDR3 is TGTGCCAGCAGCTTCACAGGGGGTCTCACAGATACGCAGTATTTT. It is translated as CASSFTGGLTDTQYF.